This T cell receptor (beta chain) stems from a study of blood T cell repertoires in COVID-19. Study at large: In each case, the material was cDNA or gDNA derived from T cells, B-cell-depleted T cells, or PBMCs.

The V and J ends lost 6 bases and 4 bases respectively, with 15 bases between them. Germline V lookup: CDR1 MDHEN, CDR2 SYDVKM. The CDR3 has 14 amino acids. Profiled with immunoSEQ multiplex PCR; TCRdb holds only in-frame clones, not every one. The data contain 400,000 to 450,000 clones, 75% to 90% of them singletons. Participants were aged about 18 to 100 years, lived in 20 to 25 US areas, and enrolled virtually. Assignments of participants to cohorts depended upon their own reported clinical history. Two consecutive negative NP/OP PCR tests, clearance, or resolved symptoms defined Cohort 3 recovery.

Sequencing was performed on PBMCs or T cells enriched from blood (not recorded which). The chain combines TRBV28 with TRBJ2-5, with no clear D. This TCR derives from a man aged 30 to 45 who had recovered from COVID-19. The CDR3 loop is CASRPGSEAETQYF. The CDR3 bases are TGTGCCAGCAGGCCGGGTTCCGAAGCAGAGACCCAGTACTTC.